This T cell receptor beta chain was profiled in a study of technical replicates of blood from a few donors. This CDR3 has 17 residues. The V gene's germline CDR1 is SGHRS and CDR2 YFSETQ. The junction had 15 bases not matched to a gene; V was cut back by 4 bases and J by 3 bases. The count of this clone is one. The assay was immunoSEQ multiplex PCR, and TCRdb's table has in-frame clones only and misses some. The sample has about 69,000 clones; 80% to 90% are singletons. The sequence came from a human donor in good health. Some clones in this sample may be carry-over from other donors' samples. V gene TRBV5-1 combines with J gene TRBJ2-7, with TRBD1 matching over 8 bases. Material for sequencing was PBMCs. DNA of the CDR3: TGCGCCAGCAGCCCTACACCTCAGGGGGCGCCGAGCTACGAGCAGTACTTC. It encodes CASSPTPQGAPSYEQYF.